The 19 T cell receptor beta chains presented below share a single source sample, sequenced in a study of T-cell reconstitution after alpha-beta-depleted transplantation in children. Construction of the TCRbeta library involved unique molecular identifiers. TCRdb analysed the PCR reads with MiXCR anew, one entry per CDR3 protein. This table holds about 110,000 distinct CDR3 sequences, around a tenth found once. Sequencing used PBMCs, obtained before TCRalphabeta/CD19-depleted stem cell transplant. The receptors come from a boy younger than 10 with acute lymphoblastic leukemia, due to receive a stem cell transplant.

This clonotype came up many times. The chain couples TRBV20-1 to TRBJ2-3; D call uncertain. Germline values: CDR1 DFQATT, CDR2 SNEGSKA (reference sequence). This CDR3 has 14 residues. Trimming pared 2 bases from V and 2 bases from J, leaving 11 bases between. The CDR3 sequence is CSARQPRITDTQYF. CDR3 in DNA: TGCAGTGCTAGACAACCCCGGATCACAGATACGCAGTATTTT.

This clonotype has a count of ten or more. J is TRBJ2-3 and V is TRBV7-9; 10 bases agree with TRBD2. Germline V gives CDR1 SEHNR, CDR2 FQNEAQ (reference sequence). CDR3 size: 15 residues. Trimming removed 3 bases from V and 6 bases from J; junction bases left unmatched: 6. CDR3 region: CASSFLASGGDTQYF. CDR3 DNA sequence: TGTGCCAGCAGCTTCTTGGCTAGCGGGGGCGATACGCAGTATTTT.

This clonotype was seen at least ten times. The rearrangement joins TRBV20-1 to TRBJ2-1; D gene uncertain. The germline CDR1 and CDR2 sequences are DFQATT and SNEGSKA (reference sequence). Trimming stripped 1 base from V and 5 bases from J, with 15 bases between. The CDR3 has 15 residues. CDR3 amino acids: CSARVIAQDHNEQFF. The CDR3 bases are TGCAGTGCTAGAGTTATAGCCCAAGACCACAATGAGCAGTTCTTC.

The chain links TRBV6-1 to TRBJ2-2; D uncertain. The CDR3 is 13 residues long. V lost 2 bases to trimming and J lost 1 base, with 2 bases between them. CDR1 and CDR2 from the germline V gene are MNHNS and SASEGT. CDR3: CASSEWNTGELFF. The CDR3 DNA reads as TGTGCCAGCAGTGAATGGAACACCGGGGAGCTGTTTTTT.

The table lists this clonotype with a few counts. This chain connects TRBV29-1 to TRBJ1-2; D call uncertain. V lost 3 bases to trimming and J lost 5 bases, with 13 bases between them. Germline CDR1 is SQVTM and CDR2 is ANQGSEA. The CDR3 runs 13 residues. The CDR3 DNA follows: TGCAGCGTTGATGTCGAAATTGGGTATGGCTACACCTTC. Its translation: CSVDVEIGYGYTF.

This clonotype was seen a few times. The V gene is TRBV12-3 or TRBV12-4, the J gene TRBJ2-5, with 7 nucleotides matching TRBD2. Trimming took 4 bases from V and 1 from J; bases not matched to a gene: 9. The CDR3 extends over 16 amino acids. The CDR3 loop reads CASSSGGGLLQETQYF. CDR3 DNA: TGTGCCAGCAGTTCCGGGGGAGGGCTCCTCCAAGAGACCCAGTACTTC.

The rearrangement joins TRBV7-9 to TRBJ2-1; the match to TRBD2 covers 9 bases. Germline V gene data show CDR1 as SEHNR and CDR2 as FQNEAQ (reference sequence). The CDR3 contains 15 residues. V lost 3 bases, J lost 4 bases, and 4 bases stayed unmatched. The CDR3 here is CASSFGAGGYNEQFF. The CDR3 DNA is TGTGCCAGCAGCTTCGGCGCGGGAGGGTACAATGAGCAGTTCTTC.

This chain uses TRBV11-2 with TRBJ2-3; 8 bases map to TRBD2. V shed 0 bases, J shed 3 bases, and the junction held 5 bases outside the gene matches. Per the germline V gene, CDR1 is SGHAT and CDR2 is FQNNGV. The length of the CDR3 is 16 residues. The DNA of the CDR3 is TGTGCCAGCAGCTTAGATCTCCAGCGGGGGACAGATACGCAGTATTTT. Translating it yields CASSLDLQRGTDTQYF.

The rearrangement uses TRBV7-9 and TRBJ2-3; 14 nucleotides agree with TRBD2. V shed 3 bases and J 7 bases; nucleotides not matched to a gene: 6. CDR3 length: 16 residues. CDR1 is SEHNR, CDR2 FQNEAQ, per germline (reference sequence). The DNA for the CDR3 is TGTGCCAGCAGCTTGACTAGCGGGAGGGGCGTTTATACGCAGTATTTT. It is translated as CASSLTSGRGVYTQYF. Complete variable domain (other parts from reference TRBV7-9 and TRBJ2-3): DTGVSQNPRHKITKRGQNVTFRCDPISEHNRLYWYRQTLGQGPEFLTYFQNEAQLEKSRLLSDRFSAERPKGSFSTLEIQRTEQGDSAMYLCASSLTSGRGVYTQYFGPGTRLTVL.

For this clonotype: Germline and junction disagree at one end, which may indicate a read error. In DNA, the CDR3 is TGCGCCAGCAGCTCCGGGACCTACAATTCACCCCTCCACTTT. It yields the protein CASSSGTYNSPLHF. The rearrangement uses TRBV5-1 and TRBJ1-6; D is perhaps TRBD1 (5 bases). The CDR3 contains 14 residues. From germline, CDR1 is SGHRS and CDR2 YFSETQ.

This clonotype was seen more than once but under ten times. The rearrangement joins TRBV18 to TRBJ2-1, with a possible D match to TRBD1 (5 bases). The CDR3 length is 14 residues. Trimming shortened V by 1 base and J by 10 bases, and 14 bases separated the two germline ends. Germline CDR1 KGHSH, CDR2 LQKENI. The CDR3 reads CASSPLGPPGEQFF. The CDR3 bases are TGTGCCAGCTCACCACTTGGACCTCCAGGGGAGCAGTTCTTC.

This clonotype was counted between two and nine times. The rearrangement uses TRBV20-1 and TRBJ2-2; D gene uncertain. The CDR3 contains 15 residues. CDR1 is DFQATT, CDR2 SNEGSKA, per germline (reference sequence). The V end was cut by 2 bases, the J end by 5 bases, with 15 bases between. CDR3 nucleotides: TGCAGTGCTAGAATAAACTTTCTCGGGACCGGGGAGCTGTTTTTT. Its translation: CSARINFLGTGELFF.

Written as DNA, the CDR3 is TGCGCCAGCGCCGGAGGACAGGGGCTCACTGGGGCCAACGTCCTGACTTTC. It yields the protein CASAGGQGLTGANVLTF. This chain connects TRBV5-1 to TRBJ2-6; 9 bases fit TRBD1. The CDR3 consists of 17 residues. Trimming removed 7 bases from V and 2 bases from J; junction bases left unmatched: 10. Germline V gene data show CDR1 as SGHRS and CDR2 as YFSETQ. Full variable domain (missing parts from reference TRBV5-1 and TRBJ2-6): KAGVTQTPRYLIKTRGQQVTLSCSPISGHRSVSWYQQTPGQGLQFLFEYFSETQRNKGNFPGRFSGRQFSNSRSEMNVSTLELGDSALYLCASAGGQGLTGANVLTFGAGSRLTVL.

This clonotype was seen many times. The V call is TRBV3-1, the J call TRBJ1-1, with D possibly matching TRBD1 (6 bases). The CDR3 covers 17 residues. Germline CDR1 reads LGHDT; CDR2 reads YNNKEL (reference sequence). V was clipped by 1 base and J by 0 bases, with 15 bases between them. CDR3 loop: CASSQGRRTAVNTEAFF. In DNA form, the CDR3 reads TGTGCCAGCAGCCAAGGTAGACGGACAGCGGTGAACACTGAAGCTTTCTTT.

J is TRBJ1-5 and V is TRBV30; no clear D. This CDR3 spans 14 amino acids. Per the germline V gene, CDR1 is GTSNPN and CDR2 is SVGIG (reference sequence). The V end was cut by 0 bases, the J end by 1 base, with 7 bases between. CDR3 protein: CAWSVLHSNQPQHF. For the CDR3, the DNA is TGTGCCTGGAGTGTACTACACAGCAATCAGCCCCAGCATTTT.

This clonotype was counted at least ten times. The rearrangement joins TRBV12-3 or TRBV12-4 to TRBJ2-1, with D perhaps TRBD1 (7 bases). Trimming shortened V by 2 bases and J by 6 bases, and 14 bases separated the two germline ends. CDR3 length equals 15 residues. The CDR3 protein is CASSLRRDRVNEQFF. The CDR3 nucleotides are TGTGCCAGCAGTTTAAGGAGGGACAGAGTCAATGAGCAGTTCTTC.

This clonotype turned up a few times. V is TRBV28 and J is TRBJ2-7, with TRBD2 as a possible D gene (5 bases). CDR1 is MDHEN, CDR2 SYDVKM, per germline. This CDR3 has 13 residues. Trimming took off 6 bases at V and 3 bases at J, with 12 bases between the two ends. The DNA for the CDR3 is TGTGCCAGCAGCAGCAGAGGGAGCTACGAGCAGTACTTC. It specifies CASSSRGSYEQYF.

V is TRBV6-5 and J is TRBJ2-5; 10 positions match TRBD2. V trimming: 4 bases; J trimming: 3 bases; junction bases outside the gene matches: 8. Germline-derived CDR1 and CDR2 are MNHEY and SVGAGI. The CDR3 covers 16 residues. CDR3 region: CASSSPSSGRKETQYF. DNA for the CDR3: TGTGCCAGCAGTTCCCCTAGTAGCGGGAGGAAAGAGACCCAGTACTTC.

J is TRBJ2-3 and V is TRBV5-1; D might be TRBD2 (6 bases). V was shortened by 0 bases and J by 5 bases, with 16 bases between the two germline ends. CDR1 and CDR2 from the germline V gene are SGHRS and YFSETQ. The CDR3 loop spans 16 amino acids. This CDR3 is CASSLESGRRGDTQYF. CDR3 coding DNA: TGCGCCAGCAGCTTGGAGAGTGGACGGAGGGGAGATACGCAGTATTTT.